The clone carrying this T cell receptor beta chain was counted a few times. Its matching antigen is unknown. This record comes from a study of beta chain features in type 1 diabetes. Study observations and caveats: The study found fewer insertions and more deletions at VDJ junctions in type 1 diabetes patients.

The CDR3 covers 13 residues. V was shortened by 8 bases and J by 4 bases, with 14 bases between the two germline ends. Germline V lookup: CDR1 KGHSH, CDR2 LQKENI. Reverse transcription of all isolated RNA meant that expressed TCRB transcripts were sequenced. TCRdb's copy holds only in-frame clones and misses some; the assay was immunoSEQ multiplex PCR. The table lists about 130,000 clones, 9.2% of them singletons. Sequenced sample: central memory CD4+ T cells from blood. The TCR was taken from a man younger than 30 in good health. The V gene is TRBV18, the J gene TRBJ2-5; the D is unclear. The CDR3 loop reads CASSASYTETQYF. CDR3 bases: TGTGCCAGCAGCGCCTCCTATACAGAGACCCAGTACTTC.